A single sample gave rise to the 26 T cell receptor beta chains below, sequenced in a study of blood T cell repertoires in COVID-19. TCRdb's table, derived via immunoSEQ multiplex PCR, lists solely in-frame clones and lacks some. The sample holds over 200,000 clones, more than 75% seen once. Input material: PBMCs or T cells enriched from blood (not recorded which). These receptors originate from a man younger than 35 who had recovered from COVID-19.

The J gene is TRBJ1-5, the V gene TRBV28; D call uncertain. Germline loops: CDR1 MDHEN, CDR2 SYDVKM. Trimming removed 6 bases at V and 4 bases at J, with 19 bases between. The CDR3 extends over 16 amino acids. The CDR3: CASSLRRGGWNQPQHF. The CDR3 nucleotides read TGTGCCAGCAGCTTAAGGCGGGGAGGCTGGAATCAGCCCCAGCATTTT.

This clone was recorded once. The chain combines TRBV19 with TRBJ1-4; the D gene is possibly TRBD1 (6 bases). The CDR3 loop spans 14 amino acids. The germline V gene encodes CDR1 LNHDA and CDR2 SQIVND (reference sequence). The germline V and J ends were trimmed by 4 bases and 9 bases, with 15 bases remaining between them. CDR3 amino acids: CASSNSEGQKKLFF. The CDR3 region has the DNA TGTGCCAGTAGTAACTCGGAAGGACAGAAAAAACTGTTTTTT.

J is TRBJ1-6 and V is TRBV5-1; no definite D call. The CDR3 extends over 14 amino acids. Germline CDR1 reads SGHRS; CDR2 reads YFSETQ. Trimming shortened V by 6 bases and J by 9 bases, and 16 bases separated the two germline ends. The CDR3 DNA sequence: TGCGCCAGCAAACGATGGGCCGAGGGTTCACCCCTCCACTTT. Protein sequence: CASKRWAEGSPLHF.

The chain is built from TRBV7-2 and TRBJ2-7; D may be TRBD1 (6 bases). The CDR3 sequence is 15 residues long. The V and J ends lost 2 bases and 0 bases respectively, with 11 bases between them. Germline values: CDR1 SGHTA, CDR2 FQGNSA. The CDR3 DNA is TGTGCCAGCAGCTTAAACAGAGGGGGCTCCTACGAGCAGTACTTC. It is translated as CASSLNRGGSYEQYF.

The chain employs TRBV5-1 and TRBJ1-5, with TRBD1 matching over 9 bases. This CDR3 comprises 16 residues. The ends lost 2 bases at V and 1 base at J; junction bases unmatched: 4. Germline values: CDR1 SGHRS, CDR2 YFSETQ. The CDR3, as DNA: TGCGCCAGCAGCTTAATGGGACAGGGAAGCAATCAGCCCCAGCATTTT. Amino acid sequence: CASSLMGQGSNQPQHF.

This chain uses TRBV7-9 with TRBJ1-1; 8 bases line up with TRBD1. Germline trimming cut 5 bases from V and 1 base from J; bases unmatched to any gene: 3. The CDR3 is 14 residues long. The germline V gene has CDR1 SEHNR and CDR2 FQNEAQ (reference sequence). CDR3 coding DNA: TGTGCCAGCAGCCCTGGACAGGGGAACACTGAAGCTTTCTTT. Its protein is CASSPGQGNTEAFF. Full variable domain (missing parts from reference TRBV7-9 and TRBJ1-1): DTGVSQNPRHKITKRGQNVTFRCDPISEHNRLYWYRQTLGQGPEFLTYFQNEAQLEKSRLLSDRFSAERPKGSFSTLEIQRTEQGDSAMYLCASSPGQGNTEAFFGQGTRLTVV.

The chain joins TRBV5-4 to TRBJ1-4, with a weak D call TRBD1 (5 bases). V was pared by 4 bases and J by 3 bases, with 13 bases between. This CDR3 region has 15 residues. CDR1 is SGHNT, CDR2 YYREEE, per germline (reference sequence). The CDR3 nucleotides read TGTGCCAGCAGCCGAGCAGGGAGGTCTAATGAAAAACTGTTTTTT. This translates into CASSRAGRSNEKLFF.

The V call is TRBV2, the J call TRBJ2-3, with 10 positions matching TRBD1. V lost 4 bases, J lost 5 bases, and 6 bases stayed unmatched. The CDR3 loop spans 15 amino acids. Per the germline V gene, CDR1 is SNHLY and CDR2 is FYNNEI. DNA for the CDR3: TGTGCCAGCAGTGGACAGGGGGCAGTAGGAGATACGCAGTATTTT. As protein: CASSGQGAVGDTQYF.

V usage is TRBV13 and J usage is TRBJ2-1, with a tentative D call TRBD2 (5 bases). CDR1 and CDR2 (germline): PRHDT, FYEKMQ (reference sequence). CDR3 length equals 15 residues. The V end was cut by 4 bases, the J end by 9 bases, with 19 bases between. CDR3 coding DNA: TGTGCCAGCAGCTCGGACGCGGGTGGGATGGTTGAGCAGTTCTTC. Its protein product is CASSSDAGGMVEQFF.

DNA for the CDR3: TGCGCCAGCAGCTCGGGGACTAGCGGAGTCTCCTACAATGAGCAGTTCTTC. It translates to CASSSGTSGVSYNEQFF. The chain has TRBV5-1 and TRBJ2-1; TRBD2 matches at 11 bases. The CDR3 loop spans 17 amino acids. Germline CDR1 SGHRS, CDR2 YFSETQ. V was pared by 3 bases and J by 0 bases, with 5 bases of the junction left unmatched.

The J gene is TRBJ2-3, the V gene TRBV5-1, with 9 bases that match TRBD2. Germline CDR1 reads SGHRS; CDR2 reads YFSETQ. The CDR3 consists of 16 residues. The ends lost 0 bases at V and 5 bases at J; junction bases unmatched: 7. CDR3 protein: CASSLVDSGSIDTQYF. CDR3 nucleotides: TGCGCCAGCAGCTTGGTAGATAGCGGGAGTATAGATACGCAGTATTTT.

V is TRBV5-1 and J is TRBJ1-2; 9 nucleotides line up with TRBD1. V was clipped by 0 bases and J by 5 bases; unmatched bases: 2. The CDR3 is 14 amino acids. Per germline, CDR1 SGHRS and CDR2 YFSETQ. In nucleotides, the CDR3 is TGCGCCAGCAGCTTGGGGGACAGGGAGTATGGCTACACCTTC. Translated: CASSLGDREYGYTF.

This chain links TRBV20-1 with TRBJ1-5; 8 bases line up with TRBD1. CDR3 length equals 16 residues. Trimming took 3 bases from V and 3 from J; bases not matched to a gene: 10. Germline CDR1 DFQATT, CDR2 SNEGSKA (reference sequence). As DNA, the CDR3 is TGCAGTGCTAGTAACGTGGACAGGGTCGTCAATCAGCCCCAGCATTTT. It specifies CSASNVDRVVNQPQHF.

The V and J genes are TRBV10-2 and TRBJ2-5, with D maybe TRBD2 (5 bases). The CDR3 has 17 amino acids. Trimming took 0 bases from V and 7 from J, leaving 21 bases between them. Germline CDR1 reads WSHSY; CDR2 reads SAAADI. This chain's CDR3 is CASSESTRGSPRWTQYF. The DNA for the CDR3 is TGCGCCAGCAGTGAGTCGACTCGTGGGAGCCCCCGATGGACCCAGTACTTC.

This clone was counted only a few times. The chain recombines TRBV2 with TRBJ1-1; no firm D call. The V gene's germline CDR1 is SNHLY and CDR2 FYNNEI. CDR3 length equals 13 residues. The V end was cut by 4 bases, the J end by 7 bases, with 13 bases between. As DNA, the CDR3 is TGTGCCAGCAGTGTAGTTTCGCACGGTGAAGCTTTCTTT. It yields the protein CASSVVSHGEAFF.

The V and J genes are TRBV7-6 and TRBJ1-1; 8 nucleotides align to TRBD1. This CDR3 comprises 16 residues. The V segment lost 5 bases and the J segment 1 base; nucleotides outside the gene matches: 9. Germline-derived CDR1 and CDR2 are SGHVS and FNYEAQ. CDR3 nucleotides: TGTGCCAGCAGCCAAAGACAGGGGACGGGGAACACTGAAGCTTTCTTT. Amino acids: CASSQRQGTGNTEAFF.

The chain uses TRBV11-2 and TRBJ2-7, with 13 bases lining up with TRBD2. CDR1 and CDR2 (germline): SGHAT, FQNNGV. V gave up 6 bases and J gave up 3 bases; unmatched junction bases: 11. CDR3 length: 17 residues. The CDR3 protein is CASRGEETSGGHYEQYF. DNA of the CDR3: TGTGCCAGCAGGGGAGAAGAGACTAGCGGGGGGCACTACGAGCAGTACTTC.

The chain carries TRBV4-1 and TRBJ1-1; 7 positions agree with TRBD1. Unmatched junction bases numbered 7, after V lost 5 bases and J lost 1 base. Germline CDR1 and CDR2: MGHRA and YSYEKL. This CDR3 has 15 residues. The CDR3 nucleotides are TGCGCCAGCAGCGATCCCGGGACAGCGAACACTGAAGCTTTCTTT. This gives the protein CASSDPGTANTEAFF.

The V and J genes are TRBV18 and TRBJ2-5; TRBD2 agrees at 7 bases. J lost 2 bases, V lost 4 bases, and 1 base had no gene match. The CDR3 has 13 amino acids. The germline V gene has CDR1 KGHSH and CDR2 LQKENI. The CDR3 sequence: CASSQAGQETQYF. CDR3 sequence (DNA): TGTGCCAGCTCACAAGCGGGACAAGAGACCCAGTACTTC.

This chain links TRBV5-4 with TRBJ2-1, with D unresolved. The CDR3 runs to 12 residues. V lost 4 bases, J lost 6 bases, and 8 bases lay in between. Germline values: CDR1 SGHNT, CDR2 YYREEE (reference sequence). The CDR3 DNA reads as TGTGCCAGCAGCCTTGGGCCCAATGAGCAGTTCTTC. This gives the protein CASSLGPNEQFF.

The sample holds a few counts of this clone. The chain is built from TRBV20-1 and TRBJ2-7; 9 bases are shared with TRBD1. The trim removed 3 bases at V and 4 bases at J, leaving 16 bases unmatched. Germline-derived CDR1 and CDR2 are DFQATT and SNEGSKA (reference sequence). The CDR3 runs 17 residues. This CDR3 reads CSASSRTGQGNRYEQYF. As DNA, the CDR3 is TGCAGTGCTAGTTCCAGGACGGGACAGGGCAACAGGTACGAGCAGTACTTC.

The chain links TRBV3-1 (or the pseudogene TRBV3-2) to TRBJ1-5, with a weak D call TRBD1 (6 bases). CDR3 size: 15 residues. The germline gives CDR1 LGHDT, CDR2 YNNKEL (reference sequence). V was shortened by 3 bases and J by 6 bases, with 15 bases between the two germline ends. The CDR3 region has the DNA TGTGCCAGCAGCCAGGCTGACAGGTTCGGTCAGCCCCAGCATTTT. Residues: CASSQADRFGQPQHF.

The chain employs TRBV3-1 (or the pseudogene TRBV3-2) and TRBJ2-7; 9 bases agree with TRBD1. The J segment lost 2 bases and the V segment lost 4 bases, leaving 3 bases of the junction unmatched. CDR3 length: 14 amino acids. In germline, CDR1 is LGHDT, CDR2 YNNKEL (reference sequence). CDR3 DNA sequence: TGTGCCAGCAGCCGGGACAGGGCAACCTACGAGCAGTACTTC. It specifies CASSRDRATYEQYF.

The rearrangement uses TRBV19 and TRBJ2-6, with 8 bases that match TRBD1. After removal of 10 bases from V and 0 bases from J, the junction contained 5 bases not matched to a gene. The CDR3 consists of 15 residues. Germline V gene lookup returns CDR1 LNHDA and CDR2 SQIVND (reference sequence). The CDR3, as DNA: TGTGCCACCGACAGGGGAAGCTCTGGGGCCAACGTCCTGACTTTC. This translates into CATDRGSSGANVLTF. The full variable domain, with the rest looked up from reference TRBV19 and TRBJ2-6, is DGGITQSPKYLFRKEGQNVTLSCEQNLNHDAMYWYRQDPGQGLRLIYYSQIVNDFQKGDIAEGYSVSREKKESFPLTVTSAQKNPTAFYLCATDRGSSGANVLTFGAGSRLTVL.

V and J are TRBV6-5 and TRBJ2-2; D is ambiguous. Germline loops: CDR1 MNHEY, CDR2 SVGAGI. V dropped 8 bases and J dropped 6 bases, with 7 bases sitting between them. The CDR3 totals 11 residues. The CDR3 nucleotides read TGTGCCAGCGGAGATTCCGGGGAGCTGTTTTTT. Translation gives CASGDSGELFF.

In nucleotides, the CDR3 is TGTGCCAGTAGTATCGACAGCTCAACTAATGAAAAACTGTTTTTT. As protein: CASSIDSSTNEKLFF. The V call is TRBV19, the J call TRBJ1-4; TRBD1 might be the D (5 bases). V lost 3 bases to trimming and J lost 0 bases, with 8 bases between them. CDR1 is LNHDA and CDR2 is SQIVND in the germline V gene (reference sequence). The CDR3 runs 15 residues.